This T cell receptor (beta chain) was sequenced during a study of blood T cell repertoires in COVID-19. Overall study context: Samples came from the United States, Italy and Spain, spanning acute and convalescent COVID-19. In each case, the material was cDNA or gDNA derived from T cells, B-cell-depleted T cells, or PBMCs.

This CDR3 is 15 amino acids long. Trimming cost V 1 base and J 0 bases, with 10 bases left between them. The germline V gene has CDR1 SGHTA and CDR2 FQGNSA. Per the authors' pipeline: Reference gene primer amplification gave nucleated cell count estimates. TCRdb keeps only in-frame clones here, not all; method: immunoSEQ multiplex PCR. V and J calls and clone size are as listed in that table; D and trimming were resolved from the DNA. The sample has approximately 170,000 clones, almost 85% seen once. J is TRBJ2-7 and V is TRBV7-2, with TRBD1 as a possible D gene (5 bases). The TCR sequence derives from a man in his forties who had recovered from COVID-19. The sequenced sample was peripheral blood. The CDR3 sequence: CASSLEWGRSYEQYF. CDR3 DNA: TGTGCCAGCAGCTTAGAATGGGGCCGCTCCTACGAGCAGTACTTC.